A single sample is the source of the 27 T cell receptor beta chains below, sequenced in a study of OX40 agonist ivuxolimab in advanced cancers. Data came from immunoSEQ multiplex PCR; TCRdb stores just in-frame clones and leaves some out. Among fewer than 75,000 clones listed, roughly 87% were seen once. The specimen comprised CD4+ or CD8+ T cells sorted from blood, sampled in a trial of the OX40 agonist ivuxolimab. The receptors stem from an adult with an advanced solid tumor such as melanoma, head and neck, liver or kidney cancer.

This clone was seen a single time. The chain uses TRBV19 and TRBJ2-2; TRBD1 matches 9 bases. Germline trimming cut 6 bases from V and 5 bases from J; bases unmatched to any gene: 4. The length of the CDR3 is 14 residues. Germline CDR1 is LNHDA and CDR2 is SQIVND (reference sequence). CDR3 residues: CASRGQGGTGELFF. In nucleotides, the CDR3 is TGTGCCAGTAGGGGACAGGGTGGAACCGGGGAGCTGTTTTTT.

V and J are TRBV18 and TRBJ2-2; TRBD1 agrees at 11 bases. This CDR3 region has 16 residues. The germline gives CDR1 KGHSH, CDR2 LQKENI. The V segment lost 2 bases and the J segment 2 bases; nucleotides outside the gene matches: 1. The CDR3 spells CASSPRTGGNTGELFF. The CDR3 nucleotides read TGTGCCAGCTCACCAAGGACAGGGGGCAACACCGGGGAGCTGTTTTTT.

CDR3 nucleotide sequence: TGCGCCAGCAGCCAAGATTTGCACGGGGTCTACGAGCAGTACTTC. Translating gives CASSQDLHGVYEQYF. V usage is TRBV4-1 and J usage is TRBJ2-7; D is possibly TRBD2 (5 bases). The V gene's germline CDR1 is MGHRA and CDR2 YSYEKL. Between the trimmed V and J ends, which lost 0 bases and 3 bases, there was a span of 12 bases. CDR3 length equals 15 residues.

The rearrangement joins TRBV2 to TRBJ2-1; tentative D call: TRBD2 (6 bases). The CDR3 consists of 14 residues. With 6 bases removed from V and 4 bases from J, the gap between germline ends came to 13 bases. Germline CDR1 and CDR2: SNHLY and FYNNEI. CDR3 sequence reads: CASSNGGTYNEQFF. Here the CDR3 DNA reads TGTGCCAGCAGCAATGGCGGGACTTACAATGAGCAGTTCTTC.

V gene TRBV2 combines with J gene TRBJ2-4; maybe TRBD2 (5 bases). This CDR3 is built from 15 residues. Trimming pared 6 bases from V and 1 base from J, leaving 13 bases between. Germline CDR1 is SNHLY and CDR2 is FYNNEI. CDR3 bases: TGTGCCAGCAGCCCAAGAGCGGCGGCCAAAAACATTCAGTACTTC. This codes for CASSPRAAAKNIQYF.

The chain joins TRBV19 to TRBJ2-1, with 10 bases lining up with TRBD1. The CDR3 spans 14 residues. Losses at the gene ends were 9 bases for V and 7 bases for J; bases not matched to a gene: 9. CDR1 is LNHDA and CDR2 is SQIVND in the germline V gene (reference sequence). The DNA for the CDR3 is TGTGCCAGCGTACCGGGACAGGGGAAGAATGAGCAGTTCTTC. This codes for CASVPGQGKNEQFF.

The chain has TRBV2 and TRBJ1-4; perhaps TRBD1 as D (6 bases). The V gene's germline CDR1 is SNHLY and CDR2 FYNNEI. V lost 4 bases, J lost 4 bases, and 7 bases lay in between. This CDR3 comprises 13 residues. CDR3 sequence (DNA): TGTGCCAGCAGTGGGGACATTAATGAAAAACTGTTTTTT. Encoded protein: CASSGDINEKLFF.

This clone was observed once. The junction differs from germline at one of its ends, possibly a read error. The sample has other DNA sequences that encode this CDR3 too. The rearrangement joins TRBV5-1 to TRBJ2-1, with 8 nucleotides matching TRBD2. Germline CDR1 and CDR2: SGHRS and YFSETQ. The CDR3 sequence is 16 residues long. In DNA, the CDR3 is TGTGCCAGCAGCTTAATAGCCGGGAGGGCCTTCAATGAGCAGTTCTTC. It specifies CASSLIAGRAFNEQFF.

The chain couples TRBV5-1 to TRBJ2-2; 8 bases are a match to TRBD1. The CDR3 is 15 amino acids. Per the germline V gene, CDR1 is SGHRS and CDR2 is YFSETQ. V shed 6 bases, J shed 0 bases, and the junction held 4 bases outside the gene matches. This CDR3 is CASTDRAANTGELFF. CDR3 bases: TGCGCCAGCACGGACAGGGCCGCGAACACCGGGGAGCTGTTTTTT.

The V call is TRBV5-1, the J call TRBJ1-4; possible D gene TRBD1, 6 bases. V dropped 2 bases and J dropped 7 bases, with 12 bases sitting between them. Germline V gives CDR1 SGHRS, CDR2 YFSETQ. The CDR3 consists of 14 residues. The CDR3 is CASSLQGMGEKLFF. CDR3 DNA: TGCGCCAGCAGCTTACAGGGAATGGGTGAAAAACTGTTTTTT.

The rearrangement joins TRBV20-1 to TRBJ2-1; D remains ambiguous. CDR1 and CDR2 (germline): DFQATT, SNEGSKA (reference sequence). The CDR3 loop spans 11 amino acids. The V and J ends lost 3 bases and 6 bases respectively, with 6 bases between them. As DNA, the CDR3 is TGCAGTGCTAGCTCTAGCAATGAGCAGTTCTTC. Translating it yields CSASSSNEQFF.

The rearrangement joins TRBV2 to TRBJ2-3; 9 bases line up with TRBD1. Germline V gene lookup returns CDR1 SNHLY and CDR2 FYNNEI. The CDR3 contains 13 residues. The V and J ends lost 7 bases and 3 bases, in that order; junction bases with no gene match: 2. The CDR3 here is CASKGTGTDTQYF. As DNA, the CDR3 is TGTGCCAGCAAGGGGACAGGGACAGATACGCAGTATTTT.

The V gene is TRBV29-1, the J gene TRBJ1-2, with D uncertain. The CDR3 covers 13 residues. V lost 4 bases and J 12 bases, leaving 21 bases between the germline ends. CDR1 and CDR2 from the germline V gene are SQVTM and ANQGSEA. CDR3: CSVGSYRAERDTF. The CDR3 bases are TGCAGCGTTGGCTCCTATAGGGCGGAACGCGACACCTTC.

The chain joins TRBV4-2 to TRBJ2-5; 7 bases are shared with TRBD1. Losses at the gene ends were 4 bases for V and 7 bases for J; bases not matched to a gene: 18. This CDR3 is built from 17 residues. The V gene's germline CDR1 is LGHNA and CDR2 YNFKEQ. The CDR3 protein is CASSLYPPGQPPGTQYF. The CDR3, as DNA: TGTGCCAGCAGCCTATACCCTCCGGGACAGCCGCCGGGGACCCAGTACTTC.

The J gene is TRBJ2-3, the V gene TRBV30, with 11 bases matching TRBD1. Germline V gene data show CDR1 as GTSNPN and CDR2 as SVGIG (reference sequence). There are 16 residues in the CDR3. V lost 3 bases and J lost 3; bases outside the gene matches: 8. For the CDR3, the DNA is TGTGCCTGGAGCCCTCTGGACAGGGGGCGGACAGATACGCAGTATTTT. Residues: CAWSPLDRGRTDTQYF.

V usage is TRBV14 and J usage is TRBJ2-1, with a possible D match to TRBD2 (5 bases). Trimming took 2 bases from V and 2 from J, leaving 13 bases between them. CDR1 and CDR2 (germline): SGHDN, FVKESK. This CDR3 has 16 amino acids. The CDR3 coding sequence is TGTGCCAGCAGCCAATTTTCGGGAAACGCCTACAATGAGCAGTTCTTC. Translating it yields CASSQFSGNAYNEQFF.

The chain carries TRBV13 and TRBJ2-3; D is uncertain. The germline V and J ends were trimmed by 4 bases and 1 base, with 12 bases remaining between them. CDR1 is PRHDT and CDR2 is FYEKMQ in the germline V gene (reference sequence). There are 15 residues in the CDR3. CDR3 sequence reads: CASSSRRPGTDTQYF. The CDR3 DNA sequence: TGTGCCAGCAGCTCGCGTAGGCCTGGCACAGATACGCAGTATTTT. Looking up the rest from reference TRBV13 and TRBJ2-3 gives the full variable domain: AAGVIQSPRHLIKEKRETATLKCYPIPRHDTVYWYQQGPGQDPQFLISFYEKMQSDKGSIPDRFSAQQFSDYHSELNMSSLELGDSALYFCASSSRRPGTDTQYFGPGTRLTVL.

This rearrangement joins TRBV28 to TRBJ2-2, with TRBD1 matching over 7 bases. The germline CDR1 and CDR2 sequences are MDHEN and SYDVKM. The trim removed 5 bases at V and 4 bases at J, leaving 10 bases unmatched. The CDR3 runs to 16 residues. CDR3 sequence (DNA): TGTGCCAGCAGTCCCTGGACAGGTACGGGCACCGGGGAGCTGTTTTTT. Protein: CASSPWTGTGTGELFF.

The chain combines TRBV15 with TRBJ1-5, with D possibly being TRBD1 (5 bases). The CDR3 totals 15 residues. CDR1 and CDR2 (germline): LNHNV, YYDKDF (reference sequence). The germline V and J ends were trimmed by 0 bases and 6 bases, with 12 bases remaining between them. The CDR3 here is CATSRDYQGSQPQHF. The CDR3 coding sequence is TGTGCCACCAGCAGAGATTATCAGGGTTCTCAGCCCCAGCATTTT.

This clone is a singleton in its sample. J is TRBJ2-3 and V is TRBV28; no clear D gene. CDR1 MDHEN and CDR2 SYDVKM come from the germline V gene. The CDR3 has 17 amino acids. The V end lost 6 bases, the J end lost 2 bases, and 21 bases lay between the germline ends. The CDR3, as DNA: TGTGCCAGCAGCCTTTTAGTCACGTCGGATCTCACAGATACGCAGTATTTT. Translating gives CASSLLVTSDLTDTQYF. The complete variable domain, with remaining parts taken from reference TRBV28 and TRBJ2-3, reads DVKVTQSSRYLVKRTGEKVFLECVQDMDHENMFWYRQDPGLGLRLIYFSYDVKMKEKGDIPEGYSVSREKKERFSLILESASTNQTSMYLCASSLLVTSDLTDTQYFGPGTRLTVL.

V is TRBV14 and J is TRBJ2-5, with D maybe TRBD2 (6 bases). Trimming took 1 base from V and 5 from J, leaving 11 bases between them. The CDR3 is made up of 14 amino acids. Germline V gene data show CDR1 as SGHDN and CDR2 as FVKESK. The CDR3 bases are TGTGCCAGCAGCCAAGGGAGGGCGCCCGAGACCCAGTACTTC. As protein: CASSQGRAPETQYF.

This chain links TRBV30 with TRBJ1-6; D gene unclear. Germline V CDR1 and CDR2: GTSNPN, SVGIG (reference sequence). Trimming took 2 bases from V and 10 from J, leaving 12 bases between them. CDR3 length: 13 amino acids. The CDR3 nucleotides read TGTGCCTGGAGTTTGGGTAGTTGGTCACCCCTCCACTTT. Its protein is CAWSLGSWSPLHF.

The J gene is TRBJ2-5, the V gene TRBV5-1; the match to TRBD2 covers 11 bases. V lost 3 bases and J lost 5; bases outside the gene matches: 9. CDR3 size: 16 residues. Germline loops: CDR1 SGHRS, CDR2 YFSETQ. As DNA, the CDR3 is TGCGCCAGCAGCTCCATAGCGGGAGGGCCAGGGGAGACCCAGTACTTC. Translating it yields CASSSIAGGPGETQYF.

The gene calls are TRBV19 and TRBJ2-5; the D call may be TRBD1 or TRBD2 (5 bases each). V lost 0 bases and J lost 5, with 10 bases in between. The germline V gene encodes CDR1 LNHDA and CDR2 SQIVND (reference sequence). The CDR3 runs 14 residues. The CDR3 is CASSIDSGAETQYF. The CDR3 DNA reads TGTGCCAGTAGTATAGATTCCGGGGCGGAGACCCAGTACTTC.

This sequence joins TRBV7-9 and TRBJ1-2; D may be TRBD1 (6 bases). The V gene's germline CDR1 is SEHNR and CDR2 FQNEAQ (reference sequence). The CDR3 is 16 amino acids. With 0 bases removed from V and 2 bases from J, the gap between germline ends came to 13 bases. CDR3: CASSLALTGANYGYTF. In nucleotides, the CDR3 is TGTGCCAGCAGCTTAGCGCTGACAGGCGCCAACTATGGCTACACCTTC.

This sequence joins TRBV7-5 and TRBJ2-4; the D call TRBD1 from the table was never checked on the DNA. TRBV7-5 corresponds to a pseudogene. The CDR3 totals 15 residues. The CDR3 DNA reads TGTGCCAGAAGTCCAGGGGCGTCGAAGGAAAACATTCAGTACTTC. The encoded protein is CARSPGASKENIQYF.

The chain combines TRBV7-8 with TRBJ2-7; D uncertain. There are 14 residues in the CDR3. Trimming pared 3 bases from V and 2 bases from J, leaving 11 bases between. The germline V gene encodes CDR1 SGHVS and CDR2 FQNEAQ. In DNA, the CDR3 is TGTGCCAGCAGCTTCCCCGGGCTACCCTACGAGCAGTACTTC. This encodes CASSFPGLPYEQYF.